One T cell receptor (beta chain) is described in this entry. The source of the sample is a study of blood T cell repertoires in COVID-19. Sequenced by immunoSEQ multiplex PCR; TCRdb stores in-frame clones only, minus some. Here the sample spans more than 250,000 clones, around 88% being singletons. CDR3 length: 16 amino acids. The chain recombines TRBV1 with TRBJ1-5. TRBV1 is a pseudogene locus. The sample taken for sequencing was peripheral blood. The receptor was isolated from a woman under 40 with COVID-19, enrolled during active disease. This CDR3 is CTSSQAPTPGDQPQHF. In DNA form, the CDR3 reads TGCACCAGCAGCCAAGCCCCGACACCGGGGGATCAGCCCCAGCATTTT.